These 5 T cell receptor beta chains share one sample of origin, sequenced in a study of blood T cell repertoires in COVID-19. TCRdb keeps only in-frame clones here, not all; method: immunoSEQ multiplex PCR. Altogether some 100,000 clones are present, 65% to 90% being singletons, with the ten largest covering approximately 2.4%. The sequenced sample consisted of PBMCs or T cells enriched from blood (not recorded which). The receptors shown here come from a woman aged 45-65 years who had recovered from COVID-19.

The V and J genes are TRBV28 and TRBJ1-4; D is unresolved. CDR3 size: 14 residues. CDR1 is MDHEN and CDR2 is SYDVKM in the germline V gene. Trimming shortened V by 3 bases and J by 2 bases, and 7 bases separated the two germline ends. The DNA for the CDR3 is TGTGCCAGCAGTTTGGCATCTACTAATGAAAAACTGTTTTTT. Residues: CASSLASTNEKLFF.

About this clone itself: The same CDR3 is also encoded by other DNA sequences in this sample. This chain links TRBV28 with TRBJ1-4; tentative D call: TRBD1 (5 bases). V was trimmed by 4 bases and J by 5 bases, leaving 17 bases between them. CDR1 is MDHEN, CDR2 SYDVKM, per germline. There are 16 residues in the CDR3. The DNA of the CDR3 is TGTGCCAGCAGTTCCCCGAGTCAGGGAAGGAATGAAAAACTGTTTTTT. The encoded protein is CASSSPSQGRNEKLFF.

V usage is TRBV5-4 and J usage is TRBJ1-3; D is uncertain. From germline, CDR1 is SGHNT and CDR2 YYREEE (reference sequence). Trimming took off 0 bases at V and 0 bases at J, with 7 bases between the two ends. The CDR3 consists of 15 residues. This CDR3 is CASSLERSSGNTIYF. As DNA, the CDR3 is TGTGCCAGCAGCTTGGAACGGAGCTCTGGAAACACCATATATTTT.

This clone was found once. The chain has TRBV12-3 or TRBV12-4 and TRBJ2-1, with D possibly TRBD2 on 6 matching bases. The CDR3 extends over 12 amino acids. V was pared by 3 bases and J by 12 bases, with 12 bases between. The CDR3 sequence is CASSLLGGGQFF. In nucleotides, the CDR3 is TGTGCCAGCAGTTTGCTCGGGGGAGGGCAGTTCTTC.

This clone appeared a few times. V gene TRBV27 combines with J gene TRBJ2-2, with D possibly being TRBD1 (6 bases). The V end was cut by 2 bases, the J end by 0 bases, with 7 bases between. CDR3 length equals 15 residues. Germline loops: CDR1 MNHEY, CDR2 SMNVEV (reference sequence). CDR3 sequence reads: CASSLGQTNTGELFF. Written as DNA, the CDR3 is TGTGCCAGCAGTTTAGGACAGACGAACACCGGGGAGCTGTTTTTT.